The 10 T cell receptor beta chains below come from one sample, sequenced in a study of control samples from healthy donors and cancer patients. Profiling relied on immunoSEQ multiplex PCR, and the TCRdb table lists in-frame clones only, not all of them. Of fewer than 200,000 clones listed, 90% to 95% are singletons. Material for sequencing was PBMCs. The origin of the receptors is a man in his sixties with colorectal cancer.

The gene calls are TRBV27 and TRBJ1-2; TRBD1 agrees at 10 bases. V gave up 5 bases and J gave up 8 bases; unmatched junction bases: 8. This CDR3 is built from 14 residues. Germline values: CDR1 MNHEY, CDR2 SMNVEV (reference sequence). This chain's CDR3 is CASSPRDRGGGYTF. In nucleotides, the CDR3 is TGTGCCAGCAGTCCACGGGACAGGGGTGGCGGCTACACCTTC.

This sequence joins TRBV6-5 and TRBJ2-1; 7 bases map to TRBD2. The CDR3 is made up of 13 amino acids. In germline, CDR1 is MNHEY, CDR2 SVGAGI. Germline trimming cut 6 bases from V and 9 bases from J; bases unmatched to any gene: 8. Written as DNA, the CDR3 is TGTGCCAGCAGGGATCACCGCGGGGGTGAGCAGTTCTTC. It translates to CASRDHRGGEQFF.

The chain combines TRBV6-6 with TRBJ2-3, with a weak D call TRBD1 (5 bases). The CDR3 covers 14 residues. Germline-derived CDR1 and CDR2 are MNHNY and SVGAGI (reference sequence). Trimming took off 2 bases at V and 2 bases at J, with 8 bases between the two ends. CDR3 coding DNA: TGTGCCAGCAGTTACCAGGGATCCACAGATACGCAGTATTTT. Translating it yields CASSYQGSTDTQYF.

The chain employs TRBV7-9 and TRBJ2-2, with 12 nucleotides matching TRBD2. Germline V gives CDR1 SEHNR, CDR2 FQNEAQ (reference sequence). The CDR3 contains 17 residues. J was trimmed by 1 base and V by 5 bases; bases with no gene match: 5. The CDR3, as DNA: TGTGCCAGCAGCATCTTGACTAGCGGGGGGAACACCGGGGAGCTGTTTTTT. Translated: CASSILTSGGNTGELFF.

This clone was found a few times. This chain joins TRBV27 and TRBJ1-6; the D gene is possibly TRBD1 (5 bases). V was trimmed by 5 bases and J by 7 bases, leaving 12 bases between them. Germline V CDR1 and CDR2: MNHEY, SMNVEV (reference sequence). This CDR3 contains 14 residues. The CDR3, as DNA: TGTGCCAGCAGTCTGCGGGACTCCAATTCACCCCTCCACTTT. It is translated as CASSLRDSNSPLHF.

This clone was seen just once. The CDR3 protein is CASSPSGGVEKLFF. The CDR3 coding sequence is TGTGCCAGCTCACCGTCGGGTGGGGTCGAAAAACTGTTTTTT. The chain is built from TRBV18 and TRBJ1-4; D unresolved. This CDR3 is 14 amino acids long. V was clipped by 3 bases and J by 8 bases, with 13 bases between them. From germline, CDR1 is KGHSH and CDR2 LQKENI.

The chain couples TRBV10-3 to TRBJ2-7, with D perhaps given as TRBD1 or TRBD2 (5 bases each). Trimming left V 4 bases short and J 7 bases short, with 11 bases between. CDR3 size: 12 residues. Germline values: CDR1 ENHRY, CDR2 SYGVKD. CDR3 DNA sequence: TGTGCCATCAGTGTGGGCGAGGGGGAGCAGTACTTC. Translating gives CAISVGEGEQYF.

The chain couples TRBV7-2 to TRBJ2-7; TRBD1 matches at 7 bases. The trim removed 5 bases at V and 0 bases at J, leaving 7 bases unmatched. The germline CDR1 and CDR2 sequences are SGHTA and FQGNSA. The CDR3 spans 15 residues. CDR3 loop: CASSPGGQDSYEQYF. The CDR3 nucleotides read TGTGCCAGCAGCCCCGGAGGACAGGACTCCTACGAGCAGTACTTC.

This clone has a single count. The rearrangement links TRBV3-1 (or the pseudogene TRBV3-2) to TRBJ1-1; 7 nucleotides agree with TRBD1. CDR1 and CDR2 (germline): LGHDT, YNNKEL (reference sequence). The CDR3 sequence is 15 residues long. Unmatched junction bases numbered 8, after V lost 2 bases and J lost 5 bases. As DNA, the CDR3 is TGTGCCAGCAGCCAAATATTTACAGGGGATACTGAAGCTTTCTTT. This gives the protein CASSQIFTGDTEAFF.

The rearrangement joins TRBV30 to TRBJ2-7, with D possibly being TRBD1 (5 bases). Germline V lookup: CDR1 GTSNPN, CDR2 SVGIG (reference sequence). The CDR3 is 14 amino acids. V was cut by 2 bases and J by 5 bases, with 16 bases left in between. The CDR3 nucleotides are TGTGCCTGGAGTCCAGGGTGGAGCTCGAACGAGCAGTACTTC. Protein: CAWSPGWSSNEQYF.